The T cell receptor beta chain under discussion was sequenced for a study of liver allograft versus peripheral blood T cells. For the study at large: The authors compared T cell receptor repertoires in transplanted livers with recipients' peripheral blood repertoires. Study-wide findings and caveats: Reported data describe T cell receptor repertoires within liver allografts as differing from those in peripheral blood.

TCRdb reprocessed the reads via MiXCR and lists one record per CDR3 protein. This table has just under 8,500 distinct CDR3 sequences, roughly 17% appearing once. On this clonotype: Antigen: not known.

Germline CDR1 reads LGHDT; CDR2 reads YNNKEL (reference sequence). This CDR3 contains 15 residues. The J gene is TRBJ2-3, the V gene TRBV3-1; 7 bases line up with TRBD1. The DNA end favors TRBJ1-5, so the J call may be wrong. This receptor was obtained from a human patient who had a liver transplant. The graft donor may have contributed some T cells. The CDR3 DNA follows: TGTGCCAGCAGGAGGGGGCGAGCGGGCACAGATACGCAGCATTTT. Translation: CASRRGRAGTDTQHF.